A single sample gave rise to the 8 T cell receptor beta chains below, sequenced in a study of Ad26.COV2.S vaccination and SARS-CoV-2 variants. The repertoire was sequenced with immunoSEQ multiplex PCR; TCRdb's copy has only in-frame clones and lacks some. The table has roughly 320,000 clones, around 83% seen once. Treatment indicated: some 20 received Ad26.COV2.S at low or high dose, single or two shots; several received placebo; per-sample allocation not given. Repertoires come from day 63 after the first vaccine or placebo injection. The input for sequencing was peripheral blood, taken in a trial of Ad26.COV2.S vaccine versus placebo. Receptors originate from a person between 18 and 65 years old who received the Ad26.COV2.S COVID-19 vaccine or a placebo.

The rearrangement uses TRBV3-1 (or the pseudogene TRBV3-2) and TRBJ2-5; D not certain. Trimming stripped 3 bases from V and 4 bases from J, with 18 bases between. The CDR3 consists of 16 residues. CDR1 and CDR2 (germline): LGHDT, YNNKEL (reference sequence). The CDR3 loop is CASSQVEGFDAETQYF. In DNA form, the CDR3 reads TGTGCCAGCAGCCAGGTCGAAGGTTTCGATGCAGAGACCCAGTACTTC.

The chain employs TRBV4-1 and TRBJ2-1; 12 bases match TRBD2. CDR1 and CDR2 from the germline V gene are MGHRA and YSYEKL. The CDR3 is 20 residues long. Trimming removed 2 bases from V and 6 bases from J; junction bases left unmatched: 17. CDR3 DNA: TGCGCCAGCAGCCAAACCACGGGACTAGCGGGCCCACTCGGCGGCAATGAGCAGTTCTTC. It translates to CASSQTTGLAGPLGGNEQFF.

The DNA of the CDR3 is TGTGCCAGCTCACCCGCAGCAATGGTCCGGAATCAGCCCCAGCATTTT. It yields the protein CASSPAAMVRNQPQHF. The J gene is TRBJ1-5, the V gene TRBV18; no clear D. The length of the CDR3 is 16 residues. From germline, CDR1 is KGHSH and CDR2 LQKENI. V lost 3 bases and J 4 bases, leaving 16 bases between the germline ends.

The V gene is TRBV3-1 (or the pseudogene TRBV3-2), the J gene TRBJ1-2, with D possibly TRBD1 on 6 matching bases. The V gene lost 1 base and the J gene lost 4 bases, with 16 bases spanning the gap. The germline CDR1 and CDR2 sequences are LGHDT and YNNKEL (reference sequence). CDR3 length: 16 residues. For the CDR3, the DNA is TGTGCCAGCAGCCAAGGGGGGCAGGTCGGTACCTATGGCTACACCTTC. Translation: CASSQGGQVGTYGYTF.

The chain links TRBV14 to TRBJ2-5; D ambiguous. The germline V gene encodes CDR1 SGHDN and CDR2 FVKESK. V shed 1 base and J shed 6 bases, with 6 bases lying between them. This CDR3 region has 12 residues. CDR3 in DNA: TGTGCCAGCAGCCAAGCTCGTAAGACCCAGTACTTC. It codes for CASSQARKTQYF.

In its sample, this clone was seen once. The J gene is TRBJ2-1, the V gene TRBV5-4, with 8 nucleotides matching TRBD1. The germline gives CDR1 SGHNT, CDR2 YYREEE (reference sequence). This CDR3 region has 15 residues. J was trimmed by 6 bases and V by 4 bases; bases with no gene match: 9. CDR3 in amino acids: CASSPGTGGFNEQFF. The DNA for the CDR3 is TGTGCCAGCAGCCCGGGAACAGGGGGGTTCAATGAGCAGTTCTTC.

The rearrangement links TRBV21-1 to TRBJ2-6; whether TRBD1, the table's D call, matches the DNA was not checked. TRBV21-1 is noted as a pseudogene. The CDR3 spans 16 residues. The CDR3 nucleotides are TGTGCCAGCACGCAGACAGGAACCTCTGGGGCCAACGTCCTGACTTTC. Its protein product is CASTQTGTSGANVLTF.

V and J are TRBV28 and TRBJ2-7; D not certain. V lost 2 bases to trimming and J lost 3 bases, with 11 bases between them. Germline CDR1 is MDHEN and CDR2 is SYDVKM. The CDR3 sequence is 14 residues long. The CDR3 coding sequence is TGTGCCAGCAGTTTAAGTAGTTTCGTCTACGAGCAGTACTTC. Translated, it gives CASSLSSFVYEQYF.